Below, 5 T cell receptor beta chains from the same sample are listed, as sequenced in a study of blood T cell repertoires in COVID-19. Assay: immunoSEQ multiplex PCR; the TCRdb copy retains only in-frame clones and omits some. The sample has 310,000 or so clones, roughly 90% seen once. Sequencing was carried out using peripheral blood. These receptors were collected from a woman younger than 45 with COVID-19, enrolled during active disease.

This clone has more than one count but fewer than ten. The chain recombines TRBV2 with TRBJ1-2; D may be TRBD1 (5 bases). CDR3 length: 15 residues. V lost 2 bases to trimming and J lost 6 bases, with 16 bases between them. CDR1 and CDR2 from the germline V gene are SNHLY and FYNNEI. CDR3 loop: CASSEPVGGINGYTF. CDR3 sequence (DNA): TGTGCCAGCAGTGAACCTGTGGGGGGTATCAATGGCTACACCTTC.

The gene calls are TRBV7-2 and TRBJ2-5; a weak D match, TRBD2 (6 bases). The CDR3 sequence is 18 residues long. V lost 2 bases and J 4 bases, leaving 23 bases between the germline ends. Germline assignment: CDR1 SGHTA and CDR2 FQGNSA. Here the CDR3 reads CASSLLTMRDAPGETQYF. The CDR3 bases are TGTGCCAGCAGCTTACTCACTATGCGGGACGCACCAGGAGAGACCCAGTACTTC.

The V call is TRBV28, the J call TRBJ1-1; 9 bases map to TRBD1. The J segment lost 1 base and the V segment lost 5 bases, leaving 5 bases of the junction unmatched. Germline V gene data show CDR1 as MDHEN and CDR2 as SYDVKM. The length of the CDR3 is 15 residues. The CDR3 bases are TGTGCCAGCAGTACGACAGGGGGGTCGAACACTGAAGCTTTCTTT. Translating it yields CASSTTGGSNTEAFF.

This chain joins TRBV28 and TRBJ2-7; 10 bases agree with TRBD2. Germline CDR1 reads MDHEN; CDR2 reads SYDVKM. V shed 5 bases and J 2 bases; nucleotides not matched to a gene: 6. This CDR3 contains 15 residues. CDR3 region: CASSDSSGSPYEQYF. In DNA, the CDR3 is TGTGCCAGCAGTGACTCTAGCGGGAGCCCCTACGAGCAGTACTTC.

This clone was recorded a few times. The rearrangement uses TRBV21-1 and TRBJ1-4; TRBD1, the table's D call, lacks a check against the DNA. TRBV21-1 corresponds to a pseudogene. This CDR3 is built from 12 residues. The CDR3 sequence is CASSTANEKLFF. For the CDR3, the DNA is TGTGCCAGCAGCACAGCTAATGAAAAACTGTTTTTT.